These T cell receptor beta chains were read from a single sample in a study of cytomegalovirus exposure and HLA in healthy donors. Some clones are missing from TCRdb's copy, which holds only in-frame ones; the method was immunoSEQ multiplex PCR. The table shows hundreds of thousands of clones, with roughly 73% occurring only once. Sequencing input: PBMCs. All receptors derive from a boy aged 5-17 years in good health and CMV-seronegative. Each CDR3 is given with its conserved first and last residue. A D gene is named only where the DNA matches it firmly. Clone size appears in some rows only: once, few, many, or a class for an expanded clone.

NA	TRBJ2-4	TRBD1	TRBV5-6	CASRRTGQGCIQYF	TGTGCCAGCAGGCGGACGGGACAGGGGTGCATTCAGTACTTC
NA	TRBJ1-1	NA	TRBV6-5	CASSYVLPGQLVEAFF	TGTGCCAGCAGTTATGTGCTGCCGGGACAACTAGTTGAAGCTTTCTTT
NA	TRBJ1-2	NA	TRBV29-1	CSVGGGTSNYGYTF	TGCAGCGTTGGCGGGGGCACATCTAACTATGGCTACACCTTC
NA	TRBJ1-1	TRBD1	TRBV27	CASSNVFQGQGADTEAFF	TGTGCCAGCAGTAATGTCTTTCAAGGACAGGGGGCGGACACTGAAGCTTTCTTT
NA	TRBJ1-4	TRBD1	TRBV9	CASSVDLQGVSNEKLFF	TGTGCCAGCAGCGTAGACCTCCAGGGGGTATCTAATGAAAAACTGTTTTTT
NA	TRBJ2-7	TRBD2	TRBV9	CASTPSGGPSYEQYF	TGTGCCAGCACCCCTAGCGGGGGTCCCTCCTACGAGCAGTACTTC
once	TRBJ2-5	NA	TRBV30	CAWGGLSPGTQYF	TGTGCCTGGGGGGGACTCTCTCCGGGGACCCAGTACTTC
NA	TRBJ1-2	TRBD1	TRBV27	CASRGTGCGYTF	TGTGCCAGCAGGGGGACAGGGTGTGGCTACACCTTC
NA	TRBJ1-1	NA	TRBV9	CASSVTGANTEAFF	TGTGCCAGCAGCGTAACTGGGGCTAACACTGAAGCTTTCTTT
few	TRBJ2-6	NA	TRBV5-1	CASSLQGNGANVLTF	TGCGCCAGCAGCCTACAGGGAAATGGGGCCAACGTCCTGACTTTC
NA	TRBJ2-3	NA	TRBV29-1	CSVGLGRGDTQYF	TGCAGCGTTGGTCTAGGCAGAGGAGATACGCAGTATTTT
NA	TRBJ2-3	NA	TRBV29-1	CSVDIGWGGTDTQYF	TGCAGCGTTGATATAGGGTGGGGGGGCACAGATACGCAGTATTTT
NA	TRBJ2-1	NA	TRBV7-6	CASSQRTRVEGIYNEQFF	TGTGCCAGCAGCCAACGGACTCGAGTGGAAGGCATCTACAATGAGCAGTTCTTC
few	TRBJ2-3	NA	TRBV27	CASSPQQVGTDTQYF	TGTGCCAGCAGTCCCCAGCAGGTCGGCACAGATACGCAGTATTTT
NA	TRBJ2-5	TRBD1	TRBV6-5	CASRPDRATQYF	TGTGCCAGCAGACCGGACAGGGCGACCCAGTACTTC
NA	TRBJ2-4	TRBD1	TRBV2	CASSLDRVSIQYF	TGTGCCAGCAGTTTGGACAGGGTGAGCATTCAGTACTTC
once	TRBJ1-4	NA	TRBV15	CATSLRNEKLFF	TGTGCCACCAGCCTACGTAATGAAAAACTGTTTTTT
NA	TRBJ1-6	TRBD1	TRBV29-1	CSVRTGRDSPLHF	TGCAGCGTACGGACAGGCAGGGATTCACCCCTCCACTTT
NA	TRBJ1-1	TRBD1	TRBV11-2	CASSLDRTGYSGAFF	TGTGCCAGCAGCTTAGATAGGACAGGGTACTCTGGAGCTTTCTTT
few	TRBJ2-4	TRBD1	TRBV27	CASSPQDRDKNIQYF	TGTGCCAGCAGTCCCCAAGACAGGGACAAAAACATTCAGTACTTC
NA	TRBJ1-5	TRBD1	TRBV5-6	CASSLWQGGSNQPQHF	TGTGCCAGCAGCTTGTGGCAGGGGGGAAGCAATCAGCCCCAGCATTTT
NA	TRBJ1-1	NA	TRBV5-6	CASSLAPRDTEAFF	TGTGCCAGCAGCTTGGCCCCCCGAGACACTGAAGCTTTCTTT
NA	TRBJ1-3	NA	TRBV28	CASSFGGKTSSGNTIYF	TGTGCCAGCAGTTTTGGGGGGAAGACTTCCTCTGGAAACACCATATATTTT
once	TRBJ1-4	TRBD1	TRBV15	CATSLDRGNEKLFF	TGTGCCACCAGCTTGGACAGGGGGAATGAAAAACTGTTTTTT
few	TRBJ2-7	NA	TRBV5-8	CASNGYEQYF	TGTGCCAGCAACGGGTACGAGCAGTACTTC
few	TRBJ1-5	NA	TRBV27	CASHPSTGSYSNQPQHF	TGTGCCAGCCACCCCTCGACAGGATCGTATAGCAATCAGCCCCAGCATTTT
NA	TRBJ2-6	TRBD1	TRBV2	CATYRDRVKGANVLTF	TGTGCCACCTACCGGGACAGGGTTAAAGGGGCCAACGTCCTGACTTTC
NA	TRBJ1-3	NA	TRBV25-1	CASSPTGSGNTIYF	TGTGCCAGCAGCCCGACAGGCTCTGGAAACACCATATATTTT
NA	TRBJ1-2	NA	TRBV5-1	CASSLGSPRRGGYTF	TGCGCCAGCAGCTTGGGAAGTCCTCGTCGGGGTGGCTACACCTTC
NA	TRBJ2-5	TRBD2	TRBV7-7	CASSLAPTSGGSETQYF	TGTGCTAGCAGCTTAGCGCCTACTAGCGGGGGGTCAGAGACCCAGTACTTC
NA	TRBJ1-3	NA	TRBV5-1	CASSLQGGSGNTIYF	TGCGCCAGCAGCTTGCAAGGGGGCTCTGGAAACACCATATATTTT
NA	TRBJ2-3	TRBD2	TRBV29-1	CSVEVWLAGGMGTQYF	TGCAGCGTTGAAGTGTGGCTAGCGGGAGGTATGGGTACGCAGTATTTT
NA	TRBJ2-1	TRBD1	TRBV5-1	CASSFDRGRNEQFF	TGCGCCAGCAGCTTTGACAGGGGGCGGAATGAGCAGTTCTTC
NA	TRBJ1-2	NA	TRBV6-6	CASNGNYGYTF	TGTGCCAGCAACGGGAACTATGGCTACACCTTC
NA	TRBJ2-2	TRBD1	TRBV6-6	CASSTGTGGETGELFF	TGTGCCAGCAGCACCGGGACAGGGGGAGAGACCGGGGAGCTGTTTTTT
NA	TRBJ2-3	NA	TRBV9	CASSVREGPDTQYF	TGTGCCAGCAGCGTGCGGGAAGGACCAGATACGCAGTATTTT
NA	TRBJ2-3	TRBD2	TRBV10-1	CASSVFSGGSTDTQYF	TGCGCCAGCAGCGTCTTCAGCGGGGGGAGCACAGATACGCAGTATTTT
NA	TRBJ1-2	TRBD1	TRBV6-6	CASSLMLDRADGYTF	TGTGCCAGCAGTCTGATGCTGGACAGGGCGGATGGCTACACCTTC
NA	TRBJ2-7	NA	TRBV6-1	CASSGWHPGYEQYF	TGTGCCAGCAGTGGATGGCACCCTGGCTACGAGCAGTACTTC
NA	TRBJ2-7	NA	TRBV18	CASSPGLAGEQYF	TGTGCCAGCTCACCAGGGCTAGCTGGTGAGCAGTACTTC
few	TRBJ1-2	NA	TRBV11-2	CASRERDYGYTF	TGTGCCAGCAGGGAACGGGACTATGGCTACACCTTC
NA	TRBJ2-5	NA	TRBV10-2	CASSEYGSMYQETQYF	TGCGCCAGCAGTGAGTATGGGAGCATGTACCAAGAGACCCAGTACTTC
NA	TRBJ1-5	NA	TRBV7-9	CASSDQGNQPQHF	TGTGCCAGCAGCGATCAGGGGAATCAGCCCCAGCATTTT
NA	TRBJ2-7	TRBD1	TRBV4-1	CASSQDQGQDLGF	TGCGCCAGCAGCCAAGACCAAGGACAGGATCTAGGCTTC